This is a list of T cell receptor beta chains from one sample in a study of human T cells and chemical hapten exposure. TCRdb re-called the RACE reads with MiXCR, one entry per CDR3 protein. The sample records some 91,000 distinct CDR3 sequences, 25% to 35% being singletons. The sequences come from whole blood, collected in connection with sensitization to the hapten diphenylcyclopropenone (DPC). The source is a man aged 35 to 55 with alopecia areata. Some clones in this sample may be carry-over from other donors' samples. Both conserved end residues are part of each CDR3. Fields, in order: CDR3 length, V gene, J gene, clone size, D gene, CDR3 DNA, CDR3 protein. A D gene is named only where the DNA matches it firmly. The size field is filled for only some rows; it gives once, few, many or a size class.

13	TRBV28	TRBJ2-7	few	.	TGTGCCAGCAGTTTATCGCGGCCCTACGAGCAGTACTTC	CASSLSRPYEQYF
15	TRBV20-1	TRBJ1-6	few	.	TGCAGTGCTAGAGATGGCAGGACGGGTAATTCACCCCTCCACTTT	CSARDGRTGNSPLHF
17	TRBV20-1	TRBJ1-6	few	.	TGCAGTGCTAGAGATCTTAGCAGGACACTCCTCGGCTCACCCCTCCACTTT	CSARDLSRTLLGSPLHF
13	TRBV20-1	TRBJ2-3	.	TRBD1	TGCAGTGCTAGGGGGACAGTCGCAGATACGCAGTATTTT	CSARGTVADTQYF
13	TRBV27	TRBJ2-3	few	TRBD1	TGTGCCAGCAAAACAGGGGGCACAGATACGCAGTATTTT	CASKTGGTDTQYF
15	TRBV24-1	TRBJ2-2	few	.	TGTGCCACCAGTGATCCTAACCGGGAGAACGGGGAGCTGTTTTTT	CATSDPNRENGELFF
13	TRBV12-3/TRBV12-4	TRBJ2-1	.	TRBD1	TGTGCCAGCAGACACGACAGGGCCAATGAGCAGTTCTTC	CASRHDRANEQFF
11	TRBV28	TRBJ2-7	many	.	TGTGCCAGCAGTTCCCTCGCCGAGCAGTACTTC	CASSSLAEQYF
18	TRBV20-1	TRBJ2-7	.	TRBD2	TGCAGTGCTAGAGATCCCACCCCAGCGGGAGCATGGTCCTACGAGCAGTACTTC	CSARDPTPAGAWSYEQYF
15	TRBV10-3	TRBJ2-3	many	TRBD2	TGTGCCATCAGTGACCCAGCGGGACGTCCAGATACGCAGTATTTT	CAISDPAGRPDTQYF
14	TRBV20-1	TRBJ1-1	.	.	TGCAGTGCTAGAGAGTGGAGGGGAAACACTGAAGCTTTCTTT	CSAREWRGNTEAFF
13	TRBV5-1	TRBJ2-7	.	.	TGCGCCAGCAGCTTGAAGGGTAAATACGAGCAGTACTTC	CASSLKGKYEQYF
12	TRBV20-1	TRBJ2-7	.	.	TGCAGTGCTAGAGTCCAGGGATACGAGCAGTACTTC	CSARVQGYEQYF
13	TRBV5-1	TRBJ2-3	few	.	TGCGCCAGCAGCTTTGGCACCACAGATACGCAGTATTTT	CASSFGTTDTQYF
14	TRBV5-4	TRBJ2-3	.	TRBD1	TGTGCCAGCAGCAAGGGACAGAACACAGATACGCAGTATTTT	CASSKGQNTDTQYF
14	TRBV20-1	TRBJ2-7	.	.	TGCAGTGCTAGAGATCGCCGGGGTATCTACGAGCAGTACTTC	CSARDRRGIYEQYF
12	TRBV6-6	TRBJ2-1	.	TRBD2	TGTGCCAGCAGTGAAACTAGCGTGGTGCAGTTCTTC	CASSETSVVQFF
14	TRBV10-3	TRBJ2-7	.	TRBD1	TGTGCCATCAGTGAGACAGGGGTATCCTACGAGCAGTACTTC	CAISETGVSYEQYF
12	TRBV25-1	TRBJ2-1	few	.	TGTGCCAGCTCCGATATGGCCAATGAGCAGTTCTTC	CASSDMANEQFF
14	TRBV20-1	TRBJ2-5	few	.	TGCAGTGCTCCAAAGACGGGTCTTCGAGAGACCCAGTACTTC	CSAPKTGLRETQYF
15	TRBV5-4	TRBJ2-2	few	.	TGTGCCAGCAGCTTTGGCAGGGCGAACACCGGGGAGCTGTTTTTT	CASSFGRANTGELFF
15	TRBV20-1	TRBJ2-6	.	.	TGCAGTGCACGGACAGCCCAATCTGGGGCCAACGTCCTGACTTTC	CSARTAQSGANVLTF
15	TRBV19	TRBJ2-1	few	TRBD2	TGTGCCAGTAGTGCTACTAGCGGGCTGATCAATGAGCAGTTCTTC	CASSATSGLINEQFF
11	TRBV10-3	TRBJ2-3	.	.	TGTGCCATCAGGGGTGGAGATACGCAGTATTTT	CAIRGGDTQYF
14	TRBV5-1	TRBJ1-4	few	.	TGCGCCAGCAGCTTGTACGGCCCTAATGAAAAACTGTTTTTT	CASSLYGPNEKLFF
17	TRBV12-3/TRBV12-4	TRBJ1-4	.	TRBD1	TGTGCCAGCAGCCCTTCCGCCCGGGACAGGGCTAACGAAAAACTGTTTTTT	CASSPSARDRANEKLFF
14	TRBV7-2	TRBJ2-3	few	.	TGTGCCAGCAGCTTAGTGACGGACACAGATACGCAGTATTTT	CASSLVTDTDTQYF